These T cell receptor beta chains were read from a single sample in a study of identical twins. TCRdb re-called the 5' RACE reads through MiXCR, storing one row per CDR3 protein. The sample contains some 500,000 distinct CDR3 sequences, 12% to 15% of which appear only once. The same data also went into a second study, on yellow fever vaccine responses in identical twins.

Source material: CD4+ T cells sorted from blood. All receptors come from a woman aged 18-29 years in good health. Each CDR3 is given with its conserved first and last residue. A D gene is named only where the DNA matches it firmly. The size field is filled for only some rows; it gives once, few, many or a size class.

v_call: TRBV20-1; j_call: TRBJ2-1; clone_size: .; d_call: .; cdr3_nt: TGCAGTGCTAGAGTGGCGGGAACTGCGTACAATGAGCAGTTCTTC; cdr3_aa: CSARVAGTAYNEQFF
v_call: TRBV3-1; j_call: TRBJ1-1; clone_size: .; d_call: .; cdr3_nt: TGTGCCAGCAGCCAAGATTTTGGGACTGAAGCTTTCTTT; cdr3_aa: CASSQDFGTEAFF
v_call: TRBV6-1; j_call: TRBJ2-7; clone_size: once; d_call: .; cdr3_nt: TGTGCCAGCACCTTTGACAGGTACTACGAGCAGTACTTC; cdr3_aa: CASTFDRYYEQYF
v_call: TRBV6-5; j_call: TRBJ1-1; clone_size: few; d_call: TRBD1; cdr3_nt: TGTGCCAGCAGTTACCTAAAGACGACAGGGATGAACACTGAAGCTTTCTTT; cdr3_aa: CASSYLKTTGMNTEAFF
v_call: TRBV20-1; j_call: TRBJ2-3; clone_size: few; d_call: TRBD2; cdr3_nt: TGCAGTGCTAGAGCGGAGCGGGAGATGACAGATACGCAGTATTTT; cdr3_aa: CSARAEREMTDTQYF
v_call: TRBV5-1; j_call: TRBJ2-3; clone_size: once; d_call: TRBD2; cdr3_nt: TGCGCCAGCAGCTTGGGGACTAGCGGGAGGAGCACAGATACGCAGTATTTT; cdr3_aa: CASSLGTSGRSTDTQYF
v_call: TRBV28; j_call: TRBJ2-1; clone_size: few; d_call: .; cdr3_nt: TGTGCCAGCAGTTCGTTAAGACCTACAGGGAGCTCCTACAATGAGCAGTTCTTC; cdr3_aa: CASSSLRPTGSSYNEQFF
v_call: TRBV2; j_call: TRBJ2-3; clone_size: many; d_call: TRBD2; cdr3_nt: TGTGCCAGCAGTGAAGGGCTAGCGGGGGCCGGACACGCGCAGTATTTT; cdr3_aa: CASSEGLAGAGHAQYF
v_call: TRBV20-1; j_call: TRBJ1-5; clone_size: few; d_call: TRBD1; cdr3_nt: TGCAGTGCTATCAGGGGGAATAGCAATCAGCCCCAGCATTTT; cdr3_aa: CSAIRGNSNQPQHF
v_call: TRBV7-9; j_call: TRBJ1-1; clone_size: .; d_call: .; cdr3_nt: TGTGCCAGCAGCTTCGGACTTATCGACCCGAACACTGAAGCTTTCTTT; cdr3_aa: CASSFGLIDPNTEAFF
v_call: TRBV27; j_call: TRBJ2-2; clone_size: few; d_call: TRBD2; cdr3_nt: TGTGCCAGCAGAAAAGCGGGGACGAACACCGGGGAGCTGTTTTTT; cdr3_aa: CASRKAGTNTGELFF
v_call: TRBV20-1; j_call: TRBJ2-7; clone_size: .; d_call: .; cdr3_nt: TGCAGTGCTGTGGACTACGAGCAGTACTTC; cdr3_aa: CSAVDYEQYF
v_call: TRBV20-1; j_call: TRBJ2-7; clone_size: .; d_call: .; cdr3_nt: TGCAGTGCTAGAGACAGGGGACCCTACGAGCAGTACTTC; cdr3_aa: CSARDRGPYEQYF
v_call: TRBV7-9; j_call: TRBJ2-5; clone_size: few; d_call: TRBD2; cdr3_nt: TGTGCCAGCAGCTTCAAAAGAGCGGGAGGGCCCGGAGAGACCCAGTACTTC; cdr3_aa: CASSFKRAGGPGETQYF
v_call: TRBV3-1; j_call: TRBJ2-7; clone_size: many; d_call: .; cdr3_nt: TGTGCCAGCAGCCAAGTGGCCTACGAGCAGTACTTC; cdr3_aa: CASSQVAYEQYF
v_call: TRBV5-1; j_call: TRBJ2-7; clone_size: .; d_call: TRBD2; cdr3_nt: TGCGCCAGCAGCTCCGATGAGCGGGGGCAGAGAGAGCAGTACTTC; cdr3_aa: CASSSDERGQREQYF
v_call: TRBV30; j_call: TRBJ2-1; clone_size: .; d_call: TRBD1; cdr3_nt: TGTGCCTGGAGTGTAGGGACAGGGTCGGGGCAGTTCTTC; cdr3_aa: CAWSVGTGSGQFF
v_call: TRBV11-1; j_call: TRBJ2-5; clone_size: few; d_call: TRBD1; cdr3_nt: TGTGCCAGCAGCTTAATTCCTGACAGGGACGAGACCCAGTACTTC; cdr3_aa: CASSLIPDRDETQYF
v_call: TRBV5-1; j_call: TRBJ2-6; clone_size: many; d_call: .; cdr3_nt: TGCGCCAGCAGTCTGGGGGACGCGTCTGGGGCCAACGTCCTGACTTTC; cdr3_aa: CASSLGDASGANVLTF
v_call: TRBV12-3/TRBV12-4; j_call: TRBJ1-4; clone_size: .; d_call: .; cdr3_nt: TGTGCCAGCAGTCCCACAGATGAAAAACTGTTTTTT; cdr3_aa: CASSPTDEKLFF
v_call: TRBV3-1; j_call: TRBJ2-3; clone_size: .; d_call: TRBD2; cdr3_nt: TGTGCCAGCAAACATAGCGGGGGGGCCGCAGATACGCAGTATTTT; cdr3_aa: CASKHSGGAADTQYF
v_call: TRBV18; j_call: TRBJ2-1; clone_size: .; d_call: .; cdr3_nt: TGTGCCAGCTCACGTCCGACTGGGACATACAATGAGCAGTTCTTC; cdr3_aa: CASSRPTGTYNEQFF
v_call: TRBV20-1; j_call: TRBJ2-3; clone_size: .; d_call: TRBD2; cdr3_nt: TGCAGTGCAGAAACCGGGACTAGCGCCACAGATACGCAGTATTTT; cdr3_aa: CSAETGTSATDTQYF
v_call: TRBV27; j_call: TRBJ2-5; clone_size: few; d_call: .; cdr3_nt: TGTGCCAGCAGATCCCGACCGGGGGCGACGGAGACCCAGTACTTC; cdr3_aa: CASRSRPGATETQYF
v_call: TRBV7-9; j_call: TRBJ2-3; clone_size: .; d_call: .; cdr3_nt: TGTGCCAGCAGCTCCAAGACTGGCACAGATACGCAGTATTTT; cdr3_aa: CASSSKTGTDTQYF
v_call: TRBV29-1; j_call: TRBJ1-2; clone_size: .; d_call: TRBD1; cdr3_nt: TGCAGCGTTGAAGACGACAGGGGTCCTAACTATGGCTACACCTTC; cdr3_aa: CSVEDDRGPNYGYTF
v_call: TRBV12-3/TRBV12-4; j_call: TRBJ2-7; clone_size: many; d_call: .; cdr3_nt: TGTGCCAGCAGTTTAGCTCGCAGGGATGGCGAGCAGTACTTC; cdr3_aa: CASSLARRDGEQYF
v_call: TRBV20-1; j_call: TRBJ2-1; clone_size: few; d_call: TRBD2; cdr3_nt: TGCAGTGCTCTCGGGGGGACCTACAATGAGCAGTTCTTC; cdr3_aa: CSALGGTYNEQFF
v_call: TRBV13; j_call: TRBJ2-7; clone_size: few; d_call: .; cdr3_nt: TGTGCCAGCAGCTTGAATCCCTCCTACGAGCAGTACTTC; cdr3_aa: CASSLNPSYEQYF
v_call: TRBV20-1; j_call: TRBJ2-4; clone_size: few; d_call: .; cdr3_nt: TGCAGTGCTAGAGTCGTACTAGCCAAAAACATTCAGTACTTC; cdr3_aa: CSARVVLAKNIQYF
v_call: TRBV3-1; j_call: TRBJ1-5; clone_size: .; d_call: .; cdr3_nt: TGTGCCAGCAGCCAAGATAGCAGAAACAATCAGCCCCAGCATTTT; cdr3_aa: CASSQDSRNNQPQHF
v_call: TRBV3-1; j_call: TRBJ1-6; clone_size: few; d_call: .; cdr3_nt: TGTGCCAGCAGCCAAGGCAGGGGTAATTCACCCCTCCACTTT; cdr3_aa: CASSQGRGNSPLHF
v_call: TRBV4-2; j_call: TRBJ2-2; clone_size: .; d_call: TRBD1; cdr3_nt: TGTGCCAGCAGCCAAGTATTCAGACAGGGTAGCTCTGGGGAGCTGTTTTTT; cdr3_aa: CASSQVFRQGSSGELFF
v_call: TRBV3-1; j_call: TRBJ1-2; clone_size: few; d_call: TRBD1; cdr3_nt: TGTGCCAGCAGCCAAGATCAGGGGGTTTATGGCTACACCTTC; cdr3_aa: CASSQDQGVYGYTF
v_call: TRBV7-2; j_call: TRBJ2-7; clone_size: .; d_call: TRBD2; cdr3_nt: TGTGCCAGCAGCTTAGTGAGAAGCGGGGGGGTAAACGAGCAGTACTTC; cdr3_aa: CASSLVRSGGVNEQYF
v_call: TRBV5-1; j_call: TRBJ2-5; clone_size: many; d_call: .; cdr3_nt: TGCGCCAGCAGCCCCAGGAAGGAGACCCAGTACTTC; cdr3_aa: CASSPRKETQYF
v_call: TRBV29-1; j_call: TRBJ1-1; clone_size: .; d_call: .; cdr3_nt: TGCAGCGTTGTGGCCCCGGCGGGCACTGAAGCTTTCTTT; cdr3_aa: CSVVAPAGTEAFF
v_call: TRBV20-1; j_call: TRBJ2-5; clone_size: .; d_call: TRBD1; cdr3_nt: TGCAGTGCTAGAGTGGGACAGGGTGGAGAGACCCAGTACTTC; cdr3_aa: CSARVGQGGETQYF
v_call: TRBV20-1; j_call: TRBJ2-2; clone_size: .; d_call: .; cdr3_nt: TGCAGTGCTAGAGGAGGGGTTACCGGGGAGCTGTTTTTT; cdr3_aa: CSARGGVTGELFF
v_call: TRBV18; j_call: TRBJ2-7; clone_size: .; d_call: TRBD2; cdr3_nt: TGTGCCAGCTCACGCGTAACTAGCGGGAGATTGGGCGAGCAGTACTTC; cdr3_aa: CASSRVTSGRLGEQYF
v_call: TRBV5-6; j_call: TRBJ2-2; clone_size: .; d_call: .; cdr3_nt: TGTGCCAGCAGCTTGGGCGCCCGTAACACCGGGGAGCTGTTTTTT; cdr3_aa: CASSLGARNTGELFF
v_call: TRBV3-1; j_call: TRBJ2-1; clone_size: few; d_call: .; cdr3_nt: TGTGCCAGCAGCCAAACCACGAATGAGCAGTTCTTC; cdr3_aa: CASSQTTNEQFF
v_call: TRBV6-1; j_call: TRBJ1-3; clone_size: .; d_call: .; cdr3_nt: TGTGCCAGCCGGGAAGGCGCGTTTATAACTGGAAACACCATATATTTT; cdr3_aa: CASREGAFITGNTIYF
v_call: TRBV5-1; j_call: TRBJ2-3; clone_size: few; d_call: .; cdr3_nt: TGCGCCAGCAGCATAGGACAGCTCACAGATACGCAGTATTTT; cdr3_aa: CASSIGQLTDTQYF
v_call: TRBV7-9; j_call: TRBJ2-5; clone_size: few; d_call: .; cdr3_nt: TGTGCCAGCAGCTTAGCGAGCTATTTAGAGACCCAGTACTTC; cdr3_aa: CASSLASYLETQYF
v_call: TRBV3-1; j_call: TRBJ2-7; clone_size: few; d_call: .; cdr3_nt: TGTGCCAGCAGCCAACGGTCCAGCTACGAGCAGTACTTC; cdr3_aa: CASSQRSSYEQYF
v_call: TRBV15; j_call: TRBJ2-7; clone_size: .; d_call: TRBD2; cdr3_nt: TGTGCCACCAGCAGAGATTTGGCTAGCGGAGCCTTCAGCTCCTACGAGCAGTACTTC; cdr3_aa: CATSRDLASGAFSSYEQYF
v_call: TRBV3-1; j_call: TRBJ1-4; clone_size: .; d_call: TRBD1; cdr3_nt: TGTGCCAGCAGCCATGACTCCGGGACAGGGGACGAAAAACTGTTTTTT; cdr3_aa: CASSHDSGTGDEKLFF
v_call: TRBV6-1; j_call: TRBJ2-7; clone_size: few; d_call: TRBD1; cdr3_nt: TGTGCCAGCAAGCCATACAGGGGGACCTACGAGCAGTACTTC; cdr3_aa: CASKPYRGTYEQYF
v_call: TRBV11-2; j_call: TRBJ2-5; clone_size: .; d_call: .; cdr3_nt: TGTGCCAGCAACCGGGGACCCCAGCGGGAGACCCAGTACTTC; cdr3_aa: CASNRGPQRETQYF
v_call: TRBV20-1; j_call: TRBJ2-7; clone_size: .; d_call: .; cdr3_nt: TGCAGTGCTAGAGGCCCGGACTCCCGAGTGCAGTACTTC; cdr3_aa: CSARGPDSRVQYF
v_call: TRBV12-3/TRBV12-4; j_call: TRBJ1-5; clone_size: few; d_call: .; cdr3_nt: TGTGCCAGCAGATCATCAGGGGCTCAGCCCCAGCATTTT; cdr3_aa: CASRSSGAQPQHF
v_call: TRBV20-1; j_call: TRBJ2-7; clone_size: few; d_call: .; cdr3_nt: TGCAGTGCTAGATTGTTGAAGGCTGGGGGCGGGTACGAGCAGTACTTC; cdr3_aa: CSARLLKAGGGYEQYF
v_call: TRBV14; j_call: TRBJ2-5; clone_size: .; d_call: TRBD2; cdr3_nt: TGTGCCAGCAGCCGGCTAGCGGGAAACTCCCAAGAGACCCAGTACTTC; cdr3_aa: CASSRLAGNSQETQYF
v_call: TRBV12-5; j_call: TRBJ2-3; clone_size: .; d_call: .; cdr3_nt: TGTGCTAGCGCCCGAGGGGGTACGCAGTATTTT; cdr3_aa: CASARGGTQYF
v_call: TRBV7-2; j_call: TRBJ1-1; clone_size: .; d_call: .; cdr3_nt: TGTGCCAGCAGCTTGTTTGTAGAAGCTTTCTTT; cdr3_aa: CASSLFVEAFF
v_call: TRBV12-5; j_call: TRBJ2-7; clone_size: .; d_call: TRBD2; cdr3_nt: TGTGCTAGTTCGATTAGCGGGAGTTGGGAGCAGTACTTC; cdr3_aa: CASSISGSWEQYF
v_call: TRBV7-2; j_call: TRBJ2-7; clone_size: few; d_call: TRBD1; cdr3_nt: TGTGCCAGCAGCTCCGGACAGGATTACTACGAGCAGTACTTC; cdr3_aa: CASSSGQDYYEQYF
v_call: TRBV19; j_call: TRBJ2-7; clone_size: .; d_call: TRBD1; cdr3_nt: TGTGCCAGTGGGAACAGGGGAAGCTCCTACGAGCAGTACTTC; cdr3_aa: CASGNRGSSYEQYF
v_call: TRBV7-7; j_call: TRBJ2-1; clone_size: few; d_call: TRBD2; cdr3_nt: TGTGCTAGCAGCCGGGGACTAGCAGTGAACAATGAGCAGTTCTTC; cdr3_aa: CASSRGLAVNNEQFF